This T cell receptor (beta chain) emerged from a study of CD8 T cells in ankylosing spondylitis. Study-wide results and limits: Roughly 8 highly homologous variants made up a TCR beta motif, and this motif appeared characteristic of ankylosing spondylitis blood. CD8+ by phenotype, disease-linked clones were relatively rare in peripheral blood.

TCRdb re-called the 5' RACE reads through MiXCR, storing one row per CDR3 protein. Among under 300,000 distinct CDR3 sequences listed, roughly 18% were seen once. On this clonotype: Its antigen is undetermined.

The length of the CDR3 is 18 residues. The gene calls are TRBV21-1 and TRBJ1-4; the D call TRBD1 from the table was never checked on the DNA. TRBV21-1 is a pseudogene locus. This TCR came from a male donor with ankylosing spondylitis or in good health (not recorded which). Input material: blood, either unsorted or a sorted T cell fraction (not recorded which). The CDR3 DNA reads as TGTGCCAGCAGCAAAGTTAGACAGGGGTTAAGAACTAATGAAAAACTGTTTTTT. Translation gives CASSKVRQGLRTNEKLFF.